Listed here is a single TCR beta chain. Its antigen is undetermined. The sample contains more than one DNA sequence encoding this CDR3. This sample was included in a study of shared clonotypes between healthy human individuals. Study-wide results and limits: When naive CD4 clonotypes were compared across a few donors, 5% to 5.5% were shared. The generation probabilities recorded for non-shared clonotypes fell below those of clonotypes shared by all four donors.

Terminally differentiated effector memory CD45RA+ cells were left out of the naive CD8 fraction, which was CD45RO-negative and positively selected for CCR7. The CDR3 is made up of 13 amino acids. Trimming shortened V by 3 bases and J by 3 bases, and 7 bases separated the two germline ends. Germline CDR1 SGHAT, CDR2 FQNNGV. Using immunoSEQ multiplex PCR, the repertoire was profiled, and TCRdb retains in-frame clones only, with some absent. The sample lists roughly 2 million clones; about 95% were seen once. This clonotype was sampled from a man between 18 and 35 years old in good health. This chain joins TRBV11-2 and TRBJ2-3; TRBD1 might be the D (5 bases). The sample was naive CD8+ T cells sorted from blood. This chain's CDR3 is CASSFPGTDTQYF. The CDR3 nucleotides are TGTGCCAGCAGCTTCCCAGGGACAGATACGCAGTATTTT.